These 28 T cell receptor beta chains originate from one sample sequenced in a study of blood T cell repertoires in COVID-19. The protocol was immunoSEQ multiplex PCR, while the TCRdb copy is restricted to in-frame clones and leaves out a portion. This sample yields about 290,000 clones, of which around 81% are seen a single time; about 4% belongs to the top ten. The material sequenced was peripheral blood. The source is a woman between 50 and 59 years old with active or convalescent COVID-19.

The chain is built from TRBV9 and TRBJ2-7; D gene uncertain. V dropped 0 bases and J dropped 5 bases, with 15 bases sitting between them. The CDR3 is 15 amino acids. Germline CDR1 and CDR2: SGDLS and YYNGEE. As DNA, the CDR3 is TGTGCCAGCAGCGTAGGGGCTCTGATCCCCGACGAGCAGTACTTC. This gives the protein CASSVGALIPDEQYF.

This chain joins TRBV6-2 or TRBV6-3 and TRBJ2-7, with 7 bases lining up with TRBD1. V lost 2 bases and J lost 0; bases outside the gene matches: 7. The CDR3 length is 16 residues. The germline V gene has CDR1 MNHEY and CDR2 SVGEGT. The CDR3 is CASSYPFDRVSYEQYF. CDR3 nucleotide sequence: TGTGCCAGCAGTTACCCTTTCGACAGGGTCTCCTACGAGCAGTACTTC.

The J gene is TRBJ2-5, the V gene TRBV2; 8 positions agree with TRBD2. Trimming took 6 bases from V and 4 from J; bases not matched to a gene: 4. Germline loops: CDR1 SNHLY, CDR2 FYNNEI. The CDR3 spans 13 residues. Written as DNA, the CDR3 is TGTGCCAGCAGAGTTACTAGCGGAGAGACCCAGTACTTC. It translates to CASRVTSGETQYF. Full variable domain (missing parts from reference TRBV2 and TRBJ2-5): EPEVTQTPSHQVTQMGQEVILRCVPISNHLYFYWYRQILGQKVEFLVSFYNNEISEKSEIFDDQFSVERPDGSNFTLKIRSTKLEDSAMYFCASRVTSGETQYFGPGTRLLVL.

Only one count was recorded for this clone. The V and J genes are TRBV5-8 and TRBJ2-3; 8 bases fit TRBD1. The CDR3 runs to 15 residues. CDR1 is SGHTS, CDR2 YDEGEE, per germline. The V segment lost 0 bases and the J segment 4 bases; nucleotides outside the gene matches: 4. The DNA for the CDR3 is TGTGCCAGCAGCTTGGAAGCAGGGGGCGCAGATACGCAGTATTTT. Encoded protein: CASSLEAGGADTQYF.

The chain employs TRBV14 and TRBJ2-5, with 13 positions matching TRBD2. The V gene end was trimmed by 4 bases and the J gene end by 5 bases; junction bases not matched to a gene: 16. The CDR3 spans 19 residues. Germline values: CDR1 SGHDN, CDR2 FVKESK. The CDR3 DNA is TGTGCCAGCAGCCCCATAACTAGCGGGAGGGGGCCCTGGGTGGAGACCCAGTACTTC. It yields the protein CASSPITSGRGPWVETQYF. Filled out from reference TRBV14 and TRBJ2-5, the complete variable domain reads EAGVTQFPSHSVIEKGQTVTLRCDPISGHDNLYWYRRVMGKEIKFLLHFVKESKQDESGMPNNRFLAERTGGTYSTLKVQPAELEDSGVYFCASSPITSGRGPWVETQYFGPGTRLLVL.

This clone was seen more than once but under ten times. This sequence joins TRBV12-2 and TRBJ2-3; the DNA was not used to check the table's D call, TRBD2. TRBV12-2 is a documented pseudogene. The CDR3 is 12 residues long. The CDR3 loop is CASRRHEDTQYF. The CDR3 nucleotides are TGTGCAAGTCGCCGTCACGAGGATACGCAGTATTTT.

This chain joins TRBV5-4 and TRBJ2-3; D possibly corresponds to TRBD1 (6 bases). Per germline, CDR1 SGHNT and CDR2 YYREEE (reference sequence). There are 15 residues in the CDR3. V was shortened by 1 base and J by 1 base, with 10 bases between the two germline ends. The CDR3 here is CASSLYNRGTDTQYF. The CDR3 nucleotides are TGTGCCAGCAGCTTGTATAACAGGGGCACAGATACGCAGTATTTT.

This clone has only one observation. In DNA form, the CDR3 reads TGTGCCAGCAGCTTAGAGGGGACTAGCGGGGATGATGAGCAGTTCTTC. Protein product: CASSLEGTSGDDEQFF. The chain has TRBV13 and TRBJ2-1; 13 nucleotides match TRBD2. The trim removed 1 base at V and 8 bases at J, leaving 5 bases unmatched. This CDR3 comprises 16 residues. The germline gives CDR1 PRHDT, CDR2 FYEKMQ (reference sequence).

In the case of this clone: Other DNA sequences in this specimen translate into the identical CDR3. V gene TRBV5-1 combines with J gene TRBJ2-1; 13 nucleotides line up with TRBD2. The CDR3 extends over 15 amino acids. V shed 3 bases and J 6 bases; nucleotides not matched to a gene: 3. Germline loops: CDR1 SGHRS, CDR2 YFSETQ. For the CDR3, the DNA is TGCGCCAGCAGCTCTGGACTAGCGGGAGTCAATGAGCAGTTCTTC. Translated, it gives CASSSGLAGVNEQFF.

This chain links TRBV6-2 or TRBV6-3 with TRBJ1-2; D might be TRBD1 (5 bases). The CDR3 loop spans 13 amino acids. Trimming took 2 bases from V and 5 from J, leaving 9 bases between them. CDR1 is MNHEY and CDR2 is SVGEGT in the germline V gene. The CDR3 spells CASSYGAGYGYTF. As DNA, the CDR3 is TGTGCCAGCAGTTACGGGGCAGGGTATGGCTACACCTTC.

The chain is built from TRBV5-1 and TRBJ1-1, with D possibly matching TRBD1 (5 bases). V gave up 4 bases and J gave up 5 bases, with 18 bases separating them. Germline V CDR1 and CDR2: SGHRS, YFSETQ. The CDR3 contains 15 residues. The CDR3 loop is CASSIRAPQGTEAFF. The CDR3 DNA reads as TGCGCCAGCAGCATTCGGGCCCCGCAGGGAACTGAAGCTTTCTTT. The full variable domain, completed using reference TRBV5-1 and TRBJ1-1, is KAGVTQTPRYLIKTRGQQVTLSCSPISGHRSVSWYQQTPGQGLQFLFEYFSETQRNKGNFPGRFSGRQFSNSRSEMNVSTLELGDSALYLCASSIRAPQGTEAFFGQGTRLTVV.

V gene TRBV2 combines with J gene TRBJ2-5, with D possibly TRBD2 on 6 matching bases. This CDR3 spans 11 amino acids. With 6 bases removed from V and 5 bases from J, the gap between germline ends came to 7 bases. The germline V gene has CDR1 SNHLY and CDR2 FYNNEI. CDR3 residues: CASRGGETQYF. CDR3 sequence (DNA): TGTGCCAGCAGGGGGGGTGAGACCCAGTACTTC. The full variable domain, in which reference TRBV2 and TRBJ2-5 provide the parts outside the CDR3, is EPEVTQTPSHQVTQMGQEVILRCVPISNHLYFYWYRQILGQKVEFLVSFYNNEISEKSEIFDDQFSVERPDGSNFTLKIRSTKLEDSAMYFCASRGGETQYFGPGTRLLVL.

The rearrangement links TRBV2 to TRBJ1-5; unclear D gene. V was trimmed by 6 bases and J by 3 bases, leaving 12 bases between them. This CDR3 is built from 14 residues. The germline gives CDR1 SNHLY, CDR2 FYNNEI. CDR3 DNA: TGTGCCAGCAGGGGAGATACGGCCAATCAGCCCCAGCATTTT. Residues: CASRGDTANQPQHF.

This rearrangement joins TRBV19 to TRBJ1-5; no clear D. Trimming left V 4 bases short and J 0 bases short, with 7 bases between. Germline lookup yields CDR1 LNHDA and CDR2 SQIVND (reference sequence). The CDR3 extends over 14 amino acids. The DNA of the CDR3 is TGTGCCAGTAGTACCGTAAATAGCAATCAGCCCCAGCATTTT. Its protein product is CASSTVNSNQPQHF.

The rearrangement links TRBV7-2 to TRBJ2-3, with a weak D call TRBD2 (6 bases). Looked up from germline, CDR1 is SGHTA and CDR2 is FQGNSA. With 5 bases removed from V and 3 bases from J, the gap between germline ends came to 12 bases. This CDR3 contains 14 residues. For the CDR3, the DNA is TGTGCCAGCAGCATCCTAGCGAGAACAGATACGCAGTATTTT. As protein: CASSILARTDTQYF.

The V call is TRBV2, the J call TRBJ1-1; D ambiguous. The CDR3 contains 13 residues. Trimming took 4 bases from V and 0 from J, leaving 6 bases between them. Germline-derived CDR1 and CDR2 are SNHLY and FYNNEI. CDR3 sequence (DNA): TGTGCCAGCAGTGCAGCTATGAACACTGAAGCTTTCTTT. It codes for CASSAAMNTEAFF.

V usage is TRBV7-9 and J usage is TRBJ1-6; D perhaps matches TRBD1 (5 bases). The germline V gene encodes CDR1 SEHNR and CDR2 FQNEAQ (reference sequence). V was trimmed by 7 bases and J by 8 bases, leaving 18 bases between them. This CDR3 spans 15 amino acids. CDR3 sequence: CASTAWGGFDSPLHF. The CDR3 DNA follows: TGTGCCAGCACCGCCTGGGGGGGATTTGATTCACCCCTCCACTTT.

DNA for the CDR3: TGTGCCAGCAGTAAAGGACAGGGGGATGGCTACACCTTC. Amino acids: CASSKGQGDGYTF. The rearrangement links TRBV12-3 or TRBV12-4 to TRBJ1-2; 10 positions agree with TRBD1. The CDR3 consists of 13 residues. The V and J ends lost 5 bases and 6 bases, in that order; junction bases with no gene match: 3.

A few counts support this clone. The chain carries TRBV6-5 and TRBJ1-2; D possibly corresponds to TRBD1 (5 bases). With 6 bases removed from V and 4 bases from J, the gap between germline ends came to 12 bases. The CDR3 runs 13 residues. CDR1 and CDR2 from the germline V gene are MNHEY and SVGAGI. The CDR3 loop reads CASRLAGPYGYTF. In nucleotides, the CDR3 is TGTGCCAGCAGGCTCGCAGGGCCCTATGGCTACACCTTC.

About this clone: An end of the junction differs from the germline gene, which may be a read error. V and J are TRBV5-1 and TRBJ1-2; D is uncertain. The CDR3 runs to 13 residues. The germline CDR1 and CDR2 sequences are SGHRS and YFSETQ. In DNA form, the CDR3 reads TGCGCCACCAGCACGGGTGGCGACTATGGCTACACCTTC. Encoded protein: CATSTGGDYGYTF.

The gene calls are TRBV5-1 and TRBJ1-1; no clear D gene. The germline V gene encodes CDR1 SGHRS and CDR2 YFSETQ. This CDR3 is built from 15 residues. Trimming took 4 bases from V and 0 from J, leaving 13 bases between them. The CDR3 DNA is TGCGCCAGCAGCCCAGACGCAGCGATGAACACTGAAGCTTTCTTT. This codes for CASSPDAAMNTEAFF.

V and J are TRBV5-1 and TRBJ2-5; 8 nucleotides align to TRBD2. This CDR3 comprises 16 residues. With 0 bases clipped from V and 4 bases from J, the junction kept 8 bases outside the gene matches. Looked up from germline, CDR1 is SGHRS and CDR2 is YFSETQ. For the CDR3, the DNA is TGCGCCAGCAGCTTGGCCGCGGGAGGAATGGGAGAGACCCAGTACTTC. Translation: CASSLAAGGMGETQYF.

J is TRBJ1-1 and V is TRBV27; D not resolved. Trimming removed 6 bases at V and 1 base at J, with 12 bases between. CDR1 and CDR2 from the germline V gene are MNHEY and SMNVEV (reference sequence). This CDR3 has 14 residues. The CDR3 DNA follows: TGTGCCAGCAGAAGACTCGGGAGGAACACTGAAGCTTTCTTT. Amino acid sequence: CASRRLGRNTEAFF.

V and J are TRBV5-4 and TRBJ2-2; no clear D. CDR1 is SGHNT, CDR2 YYREEE, per germline (reference sequence). CDR3 length: 16 residues. V lost 0 bases and J 2 bases, leaving 11 bases between the germline ends. This chain's CDR3 is CASSLAPLENTGELFF. The CDR3 DNA reads as TGTGCCAGCAGCTTGGCCCCCTTAGAAAACACCGGGGAGCTGTTTTTT.

The chain has TRBV27 and TRBJ2-1; TRBD2 matches at 14 bases. Germline loops: CDR1 MNHEY, CDR2 SMNVEV (reference sequence). Trimming at V came to 4 bases and at J to 1 base, leaving 6 bases not matched to a gene. CDR3 length: 18 amino acids. Here the CDR3 reads CASSWGTSGSSSYNEQFF. The CDR3, as DNA: TGTGCCAGCAGTTGGGGGACTAGCGGGAGCTCGTCCTACAATGAGCAGTTCTTC.

This chain connects TRBV6-4 to TRBJ1-5; no reliable D call. The ends were cut back, 11 bases at V and 1 base at J, with 21 bases in the middle. The CDR3 loop spans 16 amino acids. Per germline, CDR1 MRHNA and CDR2 SNTAGT. CDR3 in DNA: TGTGCCCCTCCGCGGGATAAAGTAGGGAGCAATCAGCCCCAGCATTTT. Its translation is CAPPRDKVGSNQPQHF.

This chain links TRBV2 with TRBJ1-6; TRBD1 might be the D (5 bases). CDR3 length: 15 amino acids. The V and J ends lost 6 bases and 2 bases respectively, with 11 bases between them. Germline V gene data show CDR1 as SNHLY and CDR2 as FYNNEI. The CDR3 sequence is CASRFTGTYNSPLHF. In nucleotides, the CDR3 is TGTGCCAGCAGGTTCACAGGCACCTATAATTCACCCCTCCACTTT.

The chain's CDR3 is CASSLEPSGPYNEQFF. The CDR3 DNA is TGTGCCAGCAGCTTAGAGCCTAGCGGACCCTACAATGAGCAGTTCTTC. The chain joins TRBV7-9 to TRBJ2-1; 7 nucleotides line up with TRBD2. The length of the CDR3 is 16 residues. Germline lookup yields CDR1 SEHNR and CDR2 FQNEAQ (reference sequence). V gave up 1 base and J gave up 2 bases; unmatched junction bases: 5.